This TCR beta chain stems from a study of cytomegalovirus exposure and HLA in healthy donors. About the study: In terms of ancestry, the Caucasian-associated cluster contained about 81% of the approximately 400 genotyped donors. General study points: The dataset shows that most TCR sequences were rare, while some public TCRs occurred in many donors.

A remark on this clone: Its antigen remains unknown.

PCR amplification relied on 60 Vbeta primers (plus 13 Jbeta primers). In the authors' methods: Among the unique TCR beta chains that a later analysis counted, 70 million to 85 million in all, roughly 9.9 million were shared. Produced via immunoSEQ multiplex PCR; TCRdb's table is partial and in-frame only. The V and J calls and clone size are taken from that table; D and trimming were inferred from the DNA. The sample includes 150,000 or so clones, 79% of them seen just once. V was shortened by 5 bases and J by 6 bases, with 18 bases between the two germline ends. CDR1 and CDR2 from the germline V gene are SGHNT and YYREEE (reference sequence). This CDR3 contains 15 residues.

The clonotype originates from a woman aged 40 to 50 in good health and CMV-seropositive. The chain couples TRBV5-4 to TRBJ2-1; D ambiguous. Sequenced input: PBMCs. For the CDR3, the DNA is TGTGCCAGCAGTTACATGGCCCTTAGCTTCAATGAGCAGTTCTTC. Its protein product is CASSYMALSFNEQFF.